This TCR beta chain was observed in a study of blood T cell repertoires in COVID-19 (dated by TCRdb to about 2020). Broadly, across the study: Samples from collaborators originated in the United States, Italy and Spain and spanned both the acute and convalescent phases of COVID-19. The prospective study material was composed of cDNA or gDNA derived from T cells, B-cell-depleted T cells, or PBMCs. The repertoires were released in a freely available public database meant as a resource for research on the immune response to SARS-CoV-2. Where available, HLA class I and class II types were taken from metadata supplied by the sample provider and were not determined by assay-based typing. The dataset comprised deeply sampled blood TCRbeta repertoires from subjects exposed to, actively infected with, or recovered from COVID-19. The sample metadata nearly always contained a de-identified subject ID, COVID-19 status, age in years and sex. The samples were drawn from the first 160 participants of the ongoing ImmuneRACE study and from more than 1,000 subjects provided by 6 global collaborators. Summary of the overall study and its limitations: The amount of clinical and demographic metadata varied by source and participant and was provided uncurated.

At one collaborating source in Seattle, patients were enrolled during active infection and were followed longitudinally through the course of disease. The collaborating institutions used their own protocols to collect whole blood in K2EDTA tubes. For TCRbeta analysis, collaborator samples were shipped as frozen whole blood, as isolated PBMCs, or as DNA extracted from either sample type. Regarding this clone: Its antigen is currently not known. The input lacks base qualities; no much larger clone sits a single base away.

The germline V gene yields SNHLY for CDR1 and FYNNEI for CDR2. The CDR3 measures 14 amino acids from cysteine to phenylalanine. The only DNA kept is the CDR3, 42 bases in frame from the first base. Trimming accounts for 5 bases at V and 3 bases at J, while the number of junction bases matched to no gene is 4. The immunoSEQ Assay, a bias-controlled multiplex PCR, was used to amplify TCRbeta CDR3 regions from genomic DNA. The published analysis was carried out like this. Nucleated cell counts per sample were estimated from amplification of reference gene primers within the assay. To quantify the absolute abundance of each unique TCRbeta CDR3 rearrangement, sequence reads were collapsed and filtered. Productive Simpson clonality was computed per sample as the square root of Simpson's diversity index over productive rearrangements. TCRdb re-hosts the immuneACCESS table, in-frame sequences only. Its copies lack some clones; in the studies checked, an unresolved V gene accounts for under half of them, and the cause for the rest is not known. D and trimming come from the DNA, and the V and J calls and clone size come from that table. The sample yields roughly 200,000 clones; more than 75% were counted once. The ten largest account for 18% of the sample.

This sequence originates from a person in their 70s with COVID-19, enrolled during active disease. The sample comprised peripheral blood. This chain is built from TRBV2 and TRBJ1-5; the central 7 bases match TRBD1. This receptor has the CDR3 CASSPDRDNQPQHF. The DNA reads TGTGCCAGCAGTCCCGACAGGGACAATCAGCCCCAGCATTTT.